The 29 T cell receptor beta chains given below trace back to one sample, sequenced in a study of cytomegalovirus exposure and HLA in healthy donors. The study ran its PCR with 60 Vbeta and 13 Jbeta primers. This table comes from immunoSEQ multiplex PCR, and its TCRdb copy is limited to in-frame clones, with some not included. Of about 100,000 clones in the sample, 75% to 85% are singletons; the top ten hold over 4%. The sequencing input was PBMCs. These receptors were collected from a female donor in good health and CMV-seropositive.

This rearrangement joins TRBV14 to TRBJ1-3; D call uncertain. This CDR3 region has 14 residues. The ends were cut back, 4 bases at V and 5 bases at J, with 12 bases in the middle. Germline V CDR1 and CDR2: SGHDN, FVKESK. CDR3 in amino acids: CASSLPGARNTIYF. CDR3 DNA sequence: TGTGCCAGCAGCCTACCGGGAGCCAGAAACACCATATATTTT.

The chain couples TRBV29-1 to TRBJ2-1; D is ambiguous. This CDR3 is 11 amino acids long. Germline CDR1 and CDR2: SQVTM and ANQGSEA. Trimming removed 4 bases at V and 8 bases at J, with 9 bases between. The CDR3 region has the DNA TGCAGCGTTGGACTTTCCTATGAGCAGTTCTTC. This gives the protein CSVGLSYEQFF.

V is TRBV5-3 and J is TRBJ1-2; D possibly corresponds to TRBD1 (5 bases). TRBV5-3 is an ORF; its function is uncertain. The CDR3 is 15 residues long. Deletions cut 1 base from V and 0 bases from J, with 10 bases between. CDR3 protein: CARSLLEGTNYGYTF. DNA for the CDR3: TGTGCCAGAAGCTTGTTGGAGGGGACTAACTATGGCTACACCTTC.

The rearrangement joins TRBV6-4 to TRBJ1-2; no clear D gene. The CDR3 covers 16 residues. Looked up from germline, CDR1 is MRHNA and CDR2 is SNTAGT. V was shortened by 0 bases and J by 3 bases, with 14 bases between the two germline ends. The CDR3 DNA is TGTGCCAGCAGTGACTCTTGGTGGTCAGATGACTATGGCTACACCTTC. Protein: CASSDSWWSDDYGYTF.

This clone was picked up one time. For the CDR3, the DNA is TGCGCCAGCAGCCAACTACCCCGGACAGGCGACCCCCACAATGAGCAGTTCTTC. It encodes CASSQLPRTGDPHNEQFF. The chain employs TRBV4-1 and TRBJ2-1, with 7 bases fitting TRBD1. With V trimmed by 2 bases and J by 5 bases, 15 bases remained unmatched. The CDR3 has 18 residues. Germline V gene data show CDR1 as MGHRA and CDR2 as YSYEKL.

J is TRBJ1-3 and V is TRBV5-1; 7 nucleotides match TRBD1. Germline lookup yields CDR1 SGHRS and CDR2 YFSETQ. The CDR3 runs to 15 residues. V trimming: 4 bases; J trimming: 2 bases; junction bases outside the gene matches: 6. The CDR3 loop reads CASSPVTGTGNTIYF. CDR3 in DNA: TGCGCCAGCAGCCCCGTGACAGGGACTGGAAACACCATATATTTT.

The CDR3 loop reads CASSYQGMNTEAFF. DNA for the CDR3: TGTGCCAGCAGCTACCAGGGGATGAACACTGAAGCTTTCTTT. The rearrangement joins TRBV5-4 to TRBJ1-1, with a weak D call TRBD1 (6 bases). V was pared by 3 bases and J by 0 bases, with 9 bases between. CDR1 SGHNT and CDR2 YYREEE come from the germline V gene (reference sequence). The CDR3 consists of 14 residues.

V gene TRBV5-1 combines with J gene TRBJ1-1; D gene unclear. The CDR3 spans 14 residues. Germline assignment: CDR1 SGHRS and CDR2 YFSETQ. V was trimmed by 1 base and J by 4 bases, leaving 11 bases between them. CDR3 sequence (DNA): TGCGCCAGCAGCTTGTCGGGCGAGGGCACTGAAGCTTTCTTT. This encodes CASSLSGEGTEAFF.

The chain recombines TRBV5-1 with TRBJ1-1; D gene unclear. The germline CDR1 and CDR2 sequences are SGHRS and YFSETQ. The V and J ends lost 7 bases and 3 bases respectively, with 19 bases between them. The CDR3 sequence is 15 residues long. CDR3 in amino acids: CASVPGSTMDTEAFF. The CDR3 DNA follows: TGCGCCAGCGTGCCCGGGTCCACGATGGACACTGAAGCTTTCTTT.

The V gene is TRBV11-3, the J gene TRBJ2-1; weak D call: TRBD2 (7 bases). V lost 5 bases and J lost 12, with 20 bases in between. The CDR3 sequence is 14 residues long. Per the germline V gene, CDR1 is SGHNT and CDR2 is YENEEA. The CDR3 DNA follows: TGTGCCAGCAGCCTGGGGGGGGCTAGGCACCGGCAGTTCTTC. Amino acid sequence: CASSLGGARHRQFF.

The rearrangement links TRBV25-1 to TRBJ2-5, with TRBD1 identical over 10 bases. Germline V gene sequence: CDR1 MGHDK, CDR2 SYGVNS. V was clipped by 6 bases and J by 5 bases; unmatched bases: 18. This CDR3 is 18 amino acids long. CDR3 in DNA: TGTGCCAGCAGCTTTACCATTTCCGGGACAGGGGTGGGGGAGACCCAGTACTTC. Translating gives CASSFTISGTGVGETQYF.

The chain recombines TRBV5-1 with TRBJ2-7, with 7 bases aligning to TRBD2. The V segment lost 4 bases and the J segment 6 bases; nucleotides outside the gene matches: 7. This CDR3 contains 13 residues. CDR1 is SGHRS, CDR2 YFSETQ, per germline. Written as DNA, the CDR3 is TGCGCCAGCAGCGTTACAACTAGCGTCGAGCAGTACTTC. This gives the protein CASSVTTSVEQYF.

The chain links TRBV4-3 to TRBJ2-7; 10 nucleotides align to TRBD1. Germline assignment: CDR1 LGHNA and CDR2 YSLEER. Losses at the gene ends were 0 bases for V and 3 bases for J; bases not matched to a gene: 2. The CDR3 is 15 amino acids. Written as DNA, the CDR3 is TGCGCCAGCAGCCAAGAGACAGGGGGCCTCTACGAGCAGTACTTC. Residues: CASSQETGGLYEQYF.

The chain has TRBV11-3 and TRBJ2-3, with 8 nucleotides matching TRBD1. Trimming at V came to 3 bases and at J to 6 bases, leaving 8 bases not matched to a gene. The CDR3 totals 15 residues. The germline V gene encodes CDR1 SGHNT and CDR2 YENEEA. The CDR3 DNA reads as TGTGCCAGCAGCTTCGGGACAGGCATCCAGGATACGCAGTATTTT. Translation gives CASSFGTGIQDTQYF.

J is TRBJ2-7 and V is TRBV27; a weak D match, TRBD1 (6 bases). V lost 2 bases to trimming and J lost 2 bases, with 16 bases between them. Germline CDR1 reads MNHEY; CDR2 reads SMNVEV (reference sequence). CDR3 size: 16 residues. CDR3 sequence: CASSLRPTGIPYEQYF. In DNA form, the CDR3 reads TGTGCCAGCAGTTTACGGCCGACAGGTATCCCCTACGAGCAGTACTTC.

The rearrangement links TRBV4-1 to TRBJ2-1, with D perhaps matching TRBD1 (5 bases). The CDR3 runs to 17 residues. The V end was cut by 1 base, the J end by 2 bases, with 15 bases between. Germline V gene data show CDR1 as MGHRA and CDR2 as YSYEKL. CDR3 loop: CASSQGGSQGAYNEQFF. The CDR3 coding sequence is TGCGCCAGCAGCCAAGGTGGGTCTCAGGGCGCCTACAATGAGCAGTTCTTC.

The chain has TRBV6-6 and TRBJ2-1, with D maybe TRBD2 (5 bases). The CDR3 consists of 14 residues. Germline values: CDR1 MNHNY, CDR2 SVGAGI (reference sequence). With 2 bases removed from V and 8 bases from J, the gap between germline ends came to 13 bases. The CDR3 here is CASSYPRGADEQFF. As DNA, the CDR3 is TGTGCCAGCAGTTACCCCCGGGGAGCCGATGAGCAGTTCTTC.

The rearrangement uses TRBV27 and TRBJ1-4; D may be TRBD1 (5 bases). Looked up from germline, CDR1 is MNHEY and CDR2 is SMNVEV (reference sequence). The CDR3 covers 16 residues. V dropped 0 bases and J dropped 8 bases, with 16 bases sitting between them. The CDR3 loop reads CASSLSVGDFMEKLFF. CDR3 in DNA: TGTGCCAGCAGTTTATCGGTTGGGGACTTTATGGAAAAACTGTTTTTT.

The V call is TRBV11-2, the J call TRBJ1-1; D might be TRBD1 (5 bases). The CDR3 runs to 14 residues. From germline, CDR1 is SGHAT and CDR2 FQNNGV. V lost 1 base and J lost 4, with 10 bases in between. CDR3 region: CASSLAGGGTEAFF. The DNA of the CDR3 is TGTGCCAGCAGCTTAGCGGGGGGAGGCACTGAAGCTTTCTTT.

This clone was observed a few times. V is TRBV19 and J is TRBJ1-1; 7 nucleotides line up with TRBD1. Germline loops: CDR1 LNHDA, CDR2 SQIVND (reference sequence). V gave up 5 bases and J gave up 1 base; unmatched junction bases: 7. The CDR3 has 15 residues. This CDR3 is CASSLTGVSNTEAFF. CDR3 DNA sequence: TGTGCCAGTAGTCTCACAGGGGTTTCGAACACTGAAGCTTTCTTT.

This chain links TRBV7-9 with TRBJ2-6; 12 bases map to TRBD1. V shed 0 bases, J shed 0 bases, and the junction held 3 bases outside the gene matches. The CDR3 is 19 residues long. Germline CDR1 and CDR2: SEHNR and FQNEAQ (reference sequence). CDR3 in DNA: TGTGCCAGCAGCTTAGCTGGGACAGGGGGCCACTCTGGGGCCAACGTCCTGACTTTC. It yields the protein CASSLAGTGGHSGANVLTF.

The chain uses TRBV11-2 and TRBJ1-1; 9 bases fit TRBD1. Per the germline V gene, CDR1 is SGHAT and CDR2 is FQNNGV. V dropped 3 bases and J dropped 0; count of bases not matched to a gene: 5. The CDR3 contains 16 residues. The CDR3 sequence: CASSFPQGAVNTEAFF. As DNA, the CDR3 is TGTGCCAGCAGCTTCCCACAGGGGGCGGTGAACACTGAAGCTTTCTTT.

The chain carries TRBV4-1 and TRBJ1-1; no firm D call. The germline gives CDR1 MGHRA, CDR2 YSYEKL. This CDR3 is 15 amino acids long. Deletions cut 1 base from V and 4 bases from J, with 13 bases between. Written as DNA, the CDR3 is TGCGCCAGCAGCCAAGGTACTAGAACTTTCACTGAAGCTTTCTTT. This codes for CASSQGTRTFTEAFF.

This chain connects TRBV7-9 to TRBJ2-7, with 8 bases fitting TRBD2. Germline V gene lookup returns CDR1 SEHNR and CDR2 FQNEAQ (reference sequence). The CDR3 has 15 residues. V shed 3 bases and J 5 bases; nucleotides not matched to a gene: 9. The CDR3 nucleotides read TGTGCCAGCAGCTTGACGTCCGGGAGGGCCGACGAGCAGTACTTC. It yields the protein CASSLTSGRADEQYF.

The rearrangement links TRBV10-1 to TRBJ2-3, with 10 bases identical to TRBD1. Per germline, CDR1 WNHNN and CDR2 SYGVQD (reference sequence). J was trimmed by 8 bases and V by 3 bases; bases with no gene match: 11. The CDR3 loop spans 16 amino acids. The DNA for the CDR3 is TGCGCCAGCAGTGATCCAGCGGGACAGGGGAAGAGTACGCAGTATTTT. Translation gives CASSDPAGQGKSTQYF.

CDR3 loop: CASSDTGVQPQHF. The CDR3 DNA reads TGTGCCAGCAGTGACACAGGGGTGCAGCCCCAGCATTTT. V usage is TRBV2 and J usage is TRBJ1-5; 7 nucleotides agree with TRBD1. V shed 3 bases, J shed 7 bases, and the junction held 3 bases outside the gene matches. The germline CDR1 and CDR2 sequences are SNHLY and FYNNEI. CDR3 length: 13 residues.

The chain is built from TRBV30 and TRBJ1-2, with 10 bases that match TRBD1. Unmatched junction bases numbered 12, after V lost 1 base and J lost 7 bases. The CDR3 is 16 amino acids. CDR1 is GTSNPN and CDR2 is SVGIG in the germline V gene (reference sequence). CDR3 in amino acids: CAWSGFDRGRLAGYTF. The CDR3 DNA reads TGTGCCTGGAGTGGATTCGACAGGGGGCGCCTTGCTGGCTACACCTTC.

This clone was picked up a small number of times. The chain couples TRBV9 to TRBJ1-2; 8 bases match TRBD1. The CDR3 consists of 15 residues. CDR1 is SGDLS and CDR2 is YYNGEE in the germline V gene. With 3 bases clipped from V and 8 bases from J, the junction kept 12 bases outside the gene matches. CDR3 sequence (DNA): TGTGCCAGCAGCGGAGGGGGACAGGCAGTGGAGGGCTACACCTTC. Amino acid sequence: CASSGGGQAVEGYTF.

The V and J genes are TRBV18 and TRBJ2-7; 10 bases align to TRBD1. The CDR3 totals 14 residues. The J segment lost 6 bases and the V segment lost 3 bases, leaving 5 bases of the junction unmatched. Germline CDR1 and CDR2: KGHSH and LQKENI. CDR3 loop: CASSPLGTGAEQYF. The CDR3 nucleotides read TGTGCCAGCTCACCCCTTGGGACAGGGGCCGAGCAGTACTTC.